This is a list of T cell receptor beta chains from one sample in a study of siplizumab effects on memory and regulatory T cells. Only in-frame clones appear in the TCRdb table, and some are missing; sequencing was by immunoSEQ multiplex PCR. The repertoire includes around 7,000 clones, around 72% of them detected once, and 48% sits in the top ten. Sequenced sample: effector memory CD8+ T cells sorted from blood. The receptor set was obtained from a human donor in good health. CDR3s include the opening cysteine and the closing phenylalanine or tryptophan. D genes are given only for firm matches. Some rows have no size entry. The others give once, few or many, or a class for an expanded clone.

D	J	V	size	length	DNA	CDR3
-	TRBJ2-7	TRBV2	-	15	TGTGCCAGCAGCCCCGGGTTTAGCAAACACTACGAGCAGTACTTC	CASSPGFSKHYEQYF
-	TRBJ2-7	TRBV21-1	-	14	TGTGCCAGCAGCATGGGACAGAGCTCCTACGAGCAGTACTTC	CASSMGQSSYEQYF
TRBD2	TRBJ2-1	TRBV9	-	20	TGTGCCAGCAGCGCCGCCGGGACTAGCGGGACCAATACGTTCTACAATGAGCAGTTCTTC	CASSAAGTSGTNTFYNEQFF
-	TRBJ2-1	TRBV19	once	12	TGTGCCAGTAGTACAGGGTACGATGAGCAGTTCTTC	CASSTGYDEQFF
-	TRBJ2-2	TRBV6-4	-	13	TGTGCCAGCAGTGACAAAGACACCGGGGAGCTGTTTTTT	CASSDKDTGELFF
TRBD2	TRBJ2-7	TRBV5-1	few	18	TGCGCCAGCAGCTTCCTCGGGGCTAGCGGGAGAAGGAGCCTCGAGCAGTACTTC	CASSFLGASGRRSLEQYF
-	TRBJ2-1	TRBV9	few	15	TGTGCCAGCAGCCCAAAGGCCAGCGGAAGGGATGAGCAGTTCTTC	CASSPKASGRDEQFF
TRBD1	TRBJ2-3	TRBV6-4	-	15	TGTGCCAGCAGTCGGGGACAGGGAAGCACAGATACGCAGTATTTT	CASSRGQGSTDTQYF
TRBD2	TRBJ2-1	TRBV14	few	19	TGTGCCAGCAGCCAAGACACATCCGCCTCGGCGGGAGGGCCCAATGAGCAGTTCTTC	CASSQDTSASAGGPNEQFF
-	TRBJ1-2	TRBV19	-	13	TGTGCCAGTAGTGCGGGGCAGGTCTATGGCTACACCTTC	CASSAGQVYGYTF
TRBD2	TRBJ2-1	TRBV2	-	15	TGTGCCAGCAGTCGACTAGCGGGAGGGTTGAATGAGCAGTTCTTC	CASSRLAGGLNEQFF
-	TRBJ2-2	TRBV7-9	few	17	TGTGCCAGCAGCTTAGAAGAAGTGCGGTCGAACACCGGGGAGCTGTTTTTT	CASSLEEVRSNTGELFF
TRBD1	TRBJ1-1	TRBV30	-	14	TGTGCCTGGAGCTCGGGGAGGGGGCTCACTGAAGCTTTCTTT	CAWSSGRGLTEAFF
-	TRBJ1-6	TRBV6-1	few	16	TGTGCCAGCAGTGAAACGGCGGGGGCTGGTGGTTCACCCCTCCACTTT	CASSETAGAGGSPLHF
-	TRBJ2-2	TRBV2	-	13	TGTGCCAGCACGCGTTCTGACCAGGGGAGGCTGTTTTTT	CASTRSDQGRLFF
-	TRBJ1-1	TRBV7-8	once	14	TGTGCCAGCAGCACCCGGACCTGGGGCACTGAAGCTTTCTTT	CASSTRTWGTEAFF
-	TRBJ2-1	TRBV4-1	-	12	TGCGCCAGCAGCCAAACATACAATGAGCAGTTCTTC	CASSQTYNEQFF
-	TRBJ2-4	TRBV29-1	few	14	TGCAGCGTTGAAGATGGGGGGGCGGGAAACATTCAGTACTTC	CSVEDGGAGNIQYF
-	TRBJ2-1	TRBV6-1	-	14	TGTGCCAGCAGGACTCGGGACACCTACAATGAGCAGTTCTTC	CASRTRDTYNEQFF
-	TRBJ1-2	TRBV5-1	-	13	TGCGCCAGCAGCCCTCAGGGGATCCGTGGCTACACCTTC	CASSPQGIRGYTF
-	TRBJ1-5	TRBV19	-	15	TGTGCCAGTAGTACGCGGGGGGATGGGGATCAGCCCCAGCATTTT	CASSTRGDGDQPQHF
-	TRBJ1-5	TRBV5-1	-	13	TGCGCCAGCAGCTACGCGGGAGATCAGCCCCAGCATTTT	CASSYAGDQPQHF
TRBD2	TRBJ2-1	TRBV11-3	-	14	TGTGCCAGCAGGAAACTAGCGGGACACAATGAGCAGTTCTTC	CASRKLAGHNEQFF
-	TRBJ2-2	TRBV30	-	14	TGTGCCTGGGGGGACATCACGAACACCGGGGAGCTGTTTTTT	CAWGDITNTGELFF
-	TRBJ1-5	TRBV25-1	-	15	TGTGCCAGCAGTGAATACAGGGGTAGCAATCAGCCCCAGCATTTT	CASSEYRGSNQPQHF
-	TRBJ2-5	TRBV27	-	13	TGTGCCAGCAGCTACGATGCGGAGGGGACCCAGTACTTC	CASSYDAEGTQYF
-	TRBJ2-5	TRBV6-5	-	12	TGTGCCAGCAGGATTTTACAGGGGACCCAGTACTTC	CASRILQGTQYF
TRBD1	TRBJ2-7	TRBV29-1	-	14	TGCAGCGCTGGGACAGGGGGCGCGTTCTGGGAGCAGTACTTC	CSAGTGGAFWEQYF
-	TRBJ2-3	TRBV27	few	12	TGTGCCAGCAGTTTCGACAGACGGACGCAGTATTTT	CASSFDRRTQYF
-	TRBJ2-7	TRBV7-9	few	11	TGTGCCAGCAGCCCTGACTACGAGCAGTACTTC	CASSPDYEQYF
-	TRBJ1-1	TRBV7-9	-	13	TGTGCCAGCAGCCATCAGGTTAACACTGAAGCTTTCTTT	CASSHQVNTEAFF
-	TRBJ1-2	TRBV28	-	12	TGTGCCAGCAGGCCCGACAAATATGGCTACACCTTC	CASRPDKYGYTF
TRBD2	TRBJ2-2	TRBV4-3	-	17	TGCGCCAGCAGCCAAGAAATCGGGAGGGAGGACACCGGGGAGCTGTTTTTT	CASSQEIGREDTGELFF
-	TRBJ2-2	TRBV4-2	once	16	TGTGCCAGCAGCCAAGAACCCTACTCTAGTACCGGGGAGCTGTTTTTT	CASSQEPYSSTGELFF